Detailed here is one TCR beta chain. What it recognizes is unknown. The data were taken from a study of shared clonotypes between healthy human individuals. Study outcomes and limitations: Estimated richness values were generally larger in naive subsets than in memory subsets.

Assay: immunoSEQ multiplex PCR; the TCRdb copy retains only in-frame clones and omits some. In the table there are 1.4 million or so clones, just under 99% of which are singletons. Germline V gives CDR1 SGHVS, CDR2 FNYEAQ. CDR3 length: 14 amino acids. With 1 base removed from V and 6 bases from J, the gap between germline ends came to 12 bases. Adults of Caucasian background living in Nashville, Tennessee made up all donors. Sequenced input: naive CD4+ T cells sorted from blood. The subset denotes: CD45RA+ positively selected. The clonotype was recovered from a man aged 25 to 40 in good health. This rearrangement joins TRBV7-6 to TRBJ2-5; no definite D call. This CDR3 reads CASSLEIARQTQYF. CDR3 coding DNA: TGTGCCAGCAGCTTAGAGATAGCACGGCAGACCCAGTACTTC.